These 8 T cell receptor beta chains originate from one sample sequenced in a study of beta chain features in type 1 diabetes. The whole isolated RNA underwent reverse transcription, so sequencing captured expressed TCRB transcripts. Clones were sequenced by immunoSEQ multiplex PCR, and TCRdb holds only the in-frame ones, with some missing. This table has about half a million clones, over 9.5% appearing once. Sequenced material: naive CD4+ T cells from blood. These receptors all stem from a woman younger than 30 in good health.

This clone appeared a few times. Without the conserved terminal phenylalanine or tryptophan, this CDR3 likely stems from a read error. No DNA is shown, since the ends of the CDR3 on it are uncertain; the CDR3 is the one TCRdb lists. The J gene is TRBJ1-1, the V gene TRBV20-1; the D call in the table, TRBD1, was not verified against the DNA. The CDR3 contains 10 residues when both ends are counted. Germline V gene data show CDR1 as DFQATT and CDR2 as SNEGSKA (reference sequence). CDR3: CSAIRDRVSV.

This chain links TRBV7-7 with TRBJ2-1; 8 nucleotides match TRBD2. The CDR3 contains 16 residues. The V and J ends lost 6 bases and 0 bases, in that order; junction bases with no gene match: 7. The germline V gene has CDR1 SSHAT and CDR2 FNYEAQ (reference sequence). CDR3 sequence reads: CASSQRGTSSYNEQFF. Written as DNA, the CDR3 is TGTGCCAGCAGTCAGCGGGGGACCTCCTCCTACAATGAGCAGTTCTTC.

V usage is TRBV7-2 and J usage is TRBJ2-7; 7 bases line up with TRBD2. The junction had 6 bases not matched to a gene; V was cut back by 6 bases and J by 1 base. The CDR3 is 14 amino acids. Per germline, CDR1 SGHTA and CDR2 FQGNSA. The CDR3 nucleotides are TGTGCCAGCAGGGTCGGACTAGGTTCCTACGAGCAGTACGTC. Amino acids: CASRVGLGSYEQYV.

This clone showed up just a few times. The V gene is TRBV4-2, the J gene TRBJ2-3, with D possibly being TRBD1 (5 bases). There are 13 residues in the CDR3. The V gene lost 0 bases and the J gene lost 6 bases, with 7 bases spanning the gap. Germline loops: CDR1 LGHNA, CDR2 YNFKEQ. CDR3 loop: CASSQDKGDTQYF. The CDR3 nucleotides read TGTGCCAGCAGCCAAGATAAGGGGGATACGCAGTATTTT.

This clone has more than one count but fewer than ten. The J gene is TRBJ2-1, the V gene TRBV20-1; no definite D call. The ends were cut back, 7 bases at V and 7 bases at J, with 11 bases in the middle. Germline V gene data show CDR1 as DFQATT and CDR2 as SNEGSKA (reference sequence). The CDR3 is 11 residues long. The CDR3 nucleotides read TGCAGTGTCGTTGACTGGAATGAGCAGTTCTTC. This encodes CSVVDWNEQFF.

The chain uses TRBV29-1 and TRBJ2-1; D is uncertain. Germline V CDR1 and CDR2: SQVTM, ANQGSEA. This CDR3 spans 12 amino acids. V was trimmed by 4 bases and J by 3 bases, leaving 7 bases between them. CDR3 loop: CSVGVNYNEQFF. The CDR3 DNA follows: TGCAGCGTTGGGGTAAACTACAATGAGCAGTTCTTC.

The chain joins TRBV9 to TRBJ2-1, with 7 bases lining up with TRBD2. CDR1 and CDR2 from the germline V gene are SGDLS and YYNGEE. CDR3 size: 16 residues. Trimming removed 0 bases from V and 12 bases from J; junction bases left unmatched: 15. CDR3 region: CASSVGLLGLERLQFF. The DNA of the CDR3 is TGTGCCAGCAGCGTAGGTTTGTTAGGACTAGAAAGATTGCAGTTCTTC.

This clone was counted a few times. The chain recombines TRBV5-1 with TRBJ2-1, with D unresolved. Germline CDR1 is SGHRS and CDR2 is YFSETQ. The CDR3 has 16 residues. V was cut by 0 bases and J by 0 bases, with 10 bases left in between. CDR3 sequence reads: CASSLVERSSYNEQFF. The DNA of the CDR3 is TGCGCCAGCAGCTTGGTGGAGAGAAGCTCCTACAATGAGCAGTTCTTC.